This section outlines one T cell receptor (beta chain) sequence together with its context. Its antigen is still unknown. Breast cancer patients provided tissue from their axillary draining lymph nodes. The sample belongs to a study of breast tumors, draining lymph nodes, adjacent tissues. The J segment lost 8 bases and the V segment lost 7 bases, leaving 15 bases of the junction unmatched. This CDR3 has 16 residues. CDR1 is SGHVS, CDR2 FQNEAQ, per germline. TCRdb passed the multiplex PCR reads through MiXCR, listing each CDR3 protein once. The sample lists around 170,000 distinct CDR3 sequences, approximately 30% seen once, with around 4.1% in the top ten. General observations from the study: Data only fit, rather than demonstrated, lymph node origin of most tumor T cells.

This clonotype originated in a female donor with breast cancer. Some clones in this sample may be carry-over from other donors' samples. The sample was axillary lymph node tissue. The chain couples TRBV7-8 to TRBJ1-3; 9 bases agree with TRBD1. CDR3 protein: CASTPGQGNYGYTIYF. CDR3 nucleotide sequence: TGTGCCAGCACCCCGGGACAGGGCAACTATGGCTACACCATATATTTT.